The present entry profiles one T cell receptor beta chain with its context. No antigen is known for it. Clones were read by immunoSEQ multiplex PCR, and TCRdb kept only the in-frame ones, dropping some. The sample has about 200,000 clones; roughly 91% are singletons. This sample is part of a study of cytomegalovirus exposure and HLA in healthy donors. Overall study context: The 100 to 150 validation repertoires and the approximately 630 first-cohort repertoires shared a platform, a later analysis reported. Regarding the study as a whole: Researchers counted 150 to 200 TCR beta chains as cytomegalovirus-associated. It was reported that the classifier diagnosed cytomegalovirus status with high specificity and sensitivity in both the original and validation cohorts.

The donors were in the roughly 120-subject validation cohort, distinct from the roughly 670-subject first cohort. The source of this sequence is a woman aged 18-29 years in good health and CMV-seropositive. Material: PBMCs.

This CDR3 is CASSDLAGGSSYNEQFF. Here the CDR3 DNA reads TGTGCCAGCAGTGATCTAGCGGGAGGGAGTTCCTACAATGAGCAGTTCTTC. V usage is TRBV2 and J usage is TRBJ2-1; 12 bases match TRBD2. The CDR3 length is 17 residues. With V trimmed by 3 bases and J by 1 base, 4 bases remained unmatched. Germline lookup yields CDR1 SNHLY and CDR2 FYNNEI.